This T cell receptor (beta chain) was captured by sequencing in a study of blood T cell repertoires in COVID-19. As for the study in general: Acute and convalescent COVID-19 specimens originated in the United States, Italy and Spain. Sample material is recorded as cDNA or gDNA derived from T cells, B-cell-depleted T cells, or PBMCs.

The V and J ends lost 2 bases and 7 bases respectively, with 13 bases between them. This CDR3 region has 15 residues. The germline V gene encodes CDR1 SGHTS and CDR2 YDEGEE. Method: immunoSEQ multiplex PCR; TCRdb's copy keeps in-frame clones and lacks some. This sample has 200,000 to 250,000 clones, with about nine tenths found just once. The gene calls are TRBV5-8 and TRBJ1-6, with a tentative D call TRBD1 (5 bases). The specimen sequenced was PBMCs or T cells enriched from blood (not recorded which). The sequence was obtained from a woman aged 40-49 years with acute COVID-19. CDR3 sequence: CASSFRQGTNSPLHF. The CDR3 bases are TGTGCCAGCAGCTTTCGGCAGGGCACCAATTCACCCCTCCACTTT.